Below, one TCR beta chain is given with its context. At the DNA level, this CDR3 is encoded by other sequences in the same sample as well. Assay execution took place at the deep level. Measured with immunoSEQ multiplex PCR; TCRdb has only the in-frame clones, and not every one. The table lists about 1.5 million clones, more than 95% of them singletons. Per germline, CDR1 SGHRS and CDR2 YFSETQ. The trim removed 0 bases at V and 8 bases at J, leaving 2 bases unmatched. The CDR3 runs 13 residues. The sample originates from a study of shared clonotypes between healthy human individuals. Sequencing was carried out using naive CD4+ T cells sorted from blood. Subset indicated: CD45RA+ positively selected. The chain is built from TRBV5-1 and TRBJ2-1; 7 positions agree with TRBD2. This clonotype was obtained from a man aged 30 to 45 in good health. Here the CDR3 reads CASSLGREDEQFF. CDR3 in DNA: TGCGCCAGCAGCTTGGGTCGGGAGGATGAGCAGTTCTTC. Together with reference TRBV5-1 and TRBJ2-1, the CDR3 gives the full variable domain: KAGVTQTPRYLIKTRGQQVTLSCSPISGHRSVSWYQQTPGQGLQFLFEYFSETQRNKGNFPGRFSGRQFSNSRSEMNVSTLELGDSALYLCASSLGREDEQFFGPGTRLTVL.